The entry that follows covers one T cell receptor beta chain sequence. Its antigen is currently unknown. The record originates from a study of T cells in severe cutaneous drug reactions. The donors had carbamazepine-induced Stevens-Johnson syndrome or toxic epidermal necrolysis. CBZ-SJS/TEN patients of Han Chinese (roughly 5) and European (about six) origin supplied blood. Libraries were made by iRepertoire multiplex PCR with TCR subtype-specific primers for bulk and single-cell sequencing. TCRdb reprocessed the multiplex PCR reads; each CDR3 protein has one entry and no DNA is given. With thousands of distinct CDR3 sequences in the sample, the ten largest clones hold roughly three quarters. Germline V gene lookup returns CDR1 MNHEY and CDR2 SVGAGI. The CDR3 sequence is 17 residues long. Whole-study results and caveats: All seven CBZ-SJS/TEN blister samples shared a public TCRbeta CDR3 at mean roughly 14%.

The V and J genes are TRBV6-5 and TRBJ1-5; TCRdb's assignment of TRBD1 cannot be checked, as there is no DNA. Sequenced: PBMCs. The sequence came from a human donor with Stevens-Johnson syndrome, a severe cutaneous drug reaction. CDR3 protein: CASKSGTAQGQNQPQHF.